This is a list of T cell receptor beta chains from one sample in a study of CD8 T cells in ankylosing spondylitis. Via MiXCR, TCRdb re-called the 5' RACE reads, giving one row per CDR3 protein. This sample yields 700,000 to 1,000,000 distinct CDR3 sequences, of which 12% are seen a single time; roughly 0.51% belongs to the top ten. Sample: blood, either unsorted or a sorted T cell fraction (not recorded which). The receptor set was obtained from a male donor with ankylosing spondylitis. Each CDR3 is given with its conserved first and last residue. Each record gives: CDR3 length, J gene, clone size, V gene, D gene, CDR3 DNA, CDR3 protein. D genes are given only for firm matches. Rows may omit the clone size; those that give it use once, few, many or a size class.

16 | TRBJ2-1 | few | TRBV11-3 | . | TGTGCCAGCAGCCGTGGGGGGATCCTCTCCTACAATGAGCAGTTCTTC | CASSRGGILSYNEQFF
15 | TRBJ2-1 | many | TRBV5-6 | . | TGTGCCAGCAGCACCCGGTGGGGATATTACAATGAGCAGTTCTTC | CASSTRWGYYNEQFF
15 | TRBJ2-2 | few | TRBV29-1 | TRBD1 | TGCAGCGTTGTAGGGACAGGGGTGGTGACCGGGGAGCTGTTTTTT | CSVVGTGVVTGELFF
15 | TRBJ1-1 | . | TRBV7-9 | . | TGTGCCAGCAGCCAGGGACAAGACACATACACTGAAGCTTTCTTT | CASSQGQDTYTEAFF
15 | TRBJ2-1 | . | TRBV3-1 | TRBD2 | TGTGCCAGCAGCCAAGATCCAGCGGGATACAATGAGCAGTTCTTC | CASSQDPAGYNEQFF
15 | TRBJ2-7 | few | TRBV20-1 | TRBD2 | TGCAGTGCCATTCGACTAGCGGGGGGGCCATACGAGCAGTACTTC | CSAIRLAGGPYEQYF
14 | TRBJ2-4 | . | TRBV5-1 | TRBD1 | TGCGCCAGCAGCTTGATCGGACAGGTTGACATTCAGTACTTC | CASSLIGQVDIQYF
15 | TRBJ1-1 | . | TRBV10-3 | TRBD1 | TGTGCCATCAGCACTCCAGACAGGGGGCTCACTGAAGCTTTCTTT | CAISTPDRGLTEAFF
16 | TRBJ1-3 | few | TRBV6-5 | TRBD1 | TGTGCCAGCAGTTACGGGGACAGGGGGCTAGGAAACACCATATATTTT | CASSYGDRGLGNTIYF
15 | TRBJ1-2 | . | TRBV4-3 | . | TGCGCCAGCAGCCAAGAGGCACTGCTAAACTATGGCTACACCTTC | CASSQEALLNYGYTF
15 | TRBJ2-7 | . | TRBV28 | . | TGTGCCAGCAGGGGGACGGGCGACAGCTCCTACGAGCAGTACTTC | CASRGTGDSSYEQYF
13 | TRBJ2-4 | . | TRBV5-1 | . | TGCGCCAGCAGCCTAGGGGGGGGAAACATTCAGTACTTC | CASSLGGGNIQYF
14 | TRBJ2-3 | . | TRBV10-3 | . | TGTGCCATCAGTGGACAGGTTAGAGCAGATACGCAGTATTTT | CAISGQVRADTQYF
14 | TRBJ2-7 | few | TRBV7-2 | . | TGTGCCAGCAGCTTAAGGGCGGGGGCCCTCGAGCAGTACTTC | CASSLRAGALEQYF
16 | TRBJ2-7 | . | TRBV5-1 | TRBD1 | TGCGCCAGCAGCTTGGGACTCGGACAGGTTAGCTACGAGCAGTACTTC | CASSLGLGQVSYEQYF
15 | TRBJ1-5 | . | TRBV5-1 | TRBD1 | TGCGCCAGCTCACGGACAGGGAGCAGCAATCAGCCCCAGCATTTT | CASSRTGSSNQPQHF
18 | TRBJ2-1 | . | TRBV11-1 | TRBD2 | TGTGCCAGCAGCCAGAGAGCGGTTAGCGGGGGATTGGGGAATGAGCAGTTCTTC | CASSQRAVSGGLGNEQFF
14 | TRBJ2-5 | few | TRBV28 | TRBD1 | TGTGCCAGCAGAACTACAGGGGGCGCGAAGACCCAGTACTTC | CASRTTGGAKTQYF
11 | TRBJ2-7 | few | TRBV29-1 | TRBD1 | TGCAGCGCACGACAGGGCGGAGAGCAGTACTTC | CSARQGGEQYF
14 | TRBJ1-5 | few | TRBV20-1 | . | TGCAGTGCTAGAGATCGGAGGGGCGGTCGGCCCCAGCATTTT | CSARDRRGGRPQHF
14 | TRBJ2-7 | . | TRBV6-1 | . | TGTGCCAGCACCTACGGGAGTCCTCCCTACGAGCAGTACTTC | CASTYGSPPYEQYF
13 | TRBJ1-6 | many | TRBV20-1 | . | TGCAGTGCTAGAGCAGGGTTTAATTCACCCCTCCACTTT | CSARAGFNSPLHF
15 | TRBJ2-3 | few | TRBV6-4 | . | TGTGCCAGCAGTGACTCTTTGTCCCTCCGCGGTACGCAGTATTTT | CASSDSLSLRGTQYF
15 | TRBJ1-3 | . | TRBV7-2 | . | TGTGCCAGCAGCCCCCAGGGAACGCGGGGAAACACCATATATTTT | CASSPQGTRGNTIYF